This T cell receptor beta chain was recovered during a study of post-analysis software for immune sequencing data. The TCR beta cDNA libraries contained unique molecular identifiers. TCRdb fed the PCR reads into MiXCR, producing one record per CDR3 protein. Of around 150,000 distinct CDR3 sequences in the sample, about 34% are singletons; the top ten hold over 25%. This clonotype showed up just a few times. Looked up from germline, CDR1 is LGHNA and CDR2 is YNFKEQ. Trimming shortened V by 0 bases and J by 4 bases, and 12 bases separated the two germline ends. The CDR3 is 15 residues long. The chain has TRBV4-2 and TRBJ1-2, with D hard to call. Specimen: blood, collected after autologous hematopoietic stem cell transplantation. The clonotype originates from a girl aged 5 to 17 with multiple sclerosis. CDR3 in amino acids: CASSQDFNGLYGYTF. CDR3 nucleotides: TGTGCCAGCAGCCAAGATTTCAACGGACTCTATGGCTACACCTTC.